The clone carrying this T cell receptor beta chain was seen ten or more times. Its target is not known. Germline lookup yields CDR1 ENHRY and CDR2 SYGVKD. The CDR3 consists of 13 residues. Trimming shortened V by 2 bases and J by 7 bases, and 11 bases separated the two germline ends. This sample was taken from a study of T cells in Graves' hyperthyroidism and ophthalmopathy. Study-level points and caveats: The blood repertoire included most of the expanded thyroid clonotypes above 0.001. In simple terms, a model built on 13 V-J features told ophthalmopathy apart from stable hyperthyroidism.

Exclusions: uncontrolled infection, other autoimmune disease, pregnancy, lactation. Amplified TCR beta CDR3 regions derived from RNA transcripts. Initially, a first-round RT-PCR of the TCR CDR3 employed the HTBI primer set. TCRdb called the multiplex PCR reads again in MiXCR, with one record for every CDR3 protein. Among about 510,000 distinct CDR3 sequences listed, 13% to 15% were seen once. The sequenced sample was blood. The J gene is TRBJ1-2, the V gene TRBV10-3; D is ambiguous. The source of this sequence is a woman aged 40 to 49 with Graves' hyperthyroidism. CDR3 residues: CAISEATVGGYTF. Written as DNA, the CDR3 is TGTGCCATCAGTGAGGCGACTGTAGGTGGCTACACCTTC.